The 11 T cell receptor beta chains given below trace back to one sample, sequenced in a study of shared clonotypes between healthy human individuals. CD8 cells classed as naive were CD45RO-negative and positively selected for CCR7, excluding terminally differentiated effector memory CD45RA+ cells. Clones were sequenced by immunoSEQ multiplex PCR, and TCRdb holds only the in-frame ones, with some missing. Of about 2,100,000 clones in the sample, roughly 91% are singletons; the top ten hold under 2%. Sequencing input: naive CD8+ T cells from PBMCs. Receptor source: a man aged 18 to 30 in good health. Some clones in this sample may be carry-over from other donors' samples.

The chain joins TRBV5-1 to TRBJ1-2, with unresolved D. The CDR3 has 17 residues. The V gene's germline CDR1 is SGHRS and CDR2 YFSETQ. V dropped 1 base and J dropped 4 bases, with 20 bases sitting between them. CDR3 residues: CASSLYGAGSDSYGYTF. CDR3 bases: TGCGCCAGCAGCTTGTATGGCGCAGGCTCCGACTCCTATGGCTACACCTTC.

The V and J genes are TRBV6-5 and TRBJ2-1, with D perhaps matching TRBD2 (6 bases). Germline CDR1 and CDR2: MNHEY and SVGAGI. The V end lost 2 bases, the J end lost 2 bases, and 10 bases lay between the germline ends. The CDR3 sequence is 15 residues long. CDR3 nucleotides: TGTGCCAGCAGTTACAGGTCGGGAGCCTACAATGAGCAGTTCTTC. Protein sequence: CASSYRSGAYNEQFF.

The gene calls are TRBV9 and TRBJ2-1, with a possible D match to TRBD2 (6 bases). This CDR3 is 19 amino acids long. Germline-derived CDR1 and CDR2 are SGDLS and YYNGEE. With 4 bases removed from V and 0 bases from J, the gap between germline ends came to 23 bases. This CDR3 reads CASSPFQNLAESSYNEQFF. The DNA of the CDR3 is TGTGCCAGCAGCCCCTTCCAGAATTTAGCGGAGAGCTCCTACAATGAGCAGTTCTTC.

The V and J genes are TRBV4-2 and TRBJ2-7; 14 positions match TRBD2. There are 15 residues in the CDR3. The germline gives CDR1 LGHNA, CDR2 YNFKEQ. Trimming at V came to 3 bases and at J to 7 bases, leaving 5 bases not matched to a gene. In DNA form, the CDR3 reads TGTGCCAGCAGCCAGGGACTAGCGGGAGTAAATGAGCAGTACTTC. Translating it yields CASSQGLAGVNEQYF.

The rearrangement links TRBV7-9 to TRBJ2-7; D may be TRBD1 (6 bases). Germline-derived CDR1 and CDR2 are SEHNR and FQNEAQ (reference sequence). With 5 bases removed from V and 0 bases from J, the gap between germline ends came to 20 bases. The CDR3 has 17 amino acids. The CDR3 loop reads CASSTPLDRESSYEQYF. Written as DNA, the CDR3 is TGTGCCAGCAGCACCCCCTTGGACAGAGAATCCTCCTACGAGCAGTACTTC.

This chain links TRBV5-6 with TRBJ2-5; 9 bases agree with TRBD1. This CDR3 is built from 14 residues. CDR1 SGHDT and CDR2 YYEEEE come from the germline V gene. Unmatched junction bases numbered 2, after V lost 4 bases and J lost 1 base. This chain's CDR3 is CASSPQGAQETQYF. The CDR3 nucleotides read TGTGCCAGCAGCCCACAGGGGGCCCAAGAGACCCAGTACTTC.

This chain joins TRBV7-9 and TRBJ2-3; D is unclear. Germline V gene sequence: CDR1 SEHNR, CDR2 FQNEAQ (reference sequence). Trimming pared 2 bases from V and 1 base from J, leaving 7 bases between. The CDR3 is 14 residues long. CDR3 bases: TGTGCCAGCAGCTTAAAACCCCGCACAGATACGCAGTATTTT. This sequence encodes CASSLKPRTDTQYF.

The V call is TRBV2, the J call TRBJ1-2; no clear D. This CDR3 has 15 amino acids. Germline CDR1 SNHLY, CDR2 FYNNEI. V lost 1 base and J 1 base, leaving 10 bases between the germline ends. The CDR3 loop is CASSEETVSNYGYTF. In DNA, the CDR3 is TGTGCCAGCAGTGAAGAAACAGTTAGTAACTATGGCTACACCTTC.

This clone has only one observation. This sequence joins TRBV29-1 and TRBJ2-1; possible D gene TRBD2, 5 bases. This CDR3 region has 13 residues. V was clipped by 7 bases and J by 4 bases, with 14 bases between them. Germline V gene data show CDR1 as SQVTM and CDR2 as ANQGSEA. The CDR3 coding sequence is TGCAGCGGACGTCTAGCATCATACAATGAGCAGTTCTTC. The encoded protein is CSGRLASYNEQFF.

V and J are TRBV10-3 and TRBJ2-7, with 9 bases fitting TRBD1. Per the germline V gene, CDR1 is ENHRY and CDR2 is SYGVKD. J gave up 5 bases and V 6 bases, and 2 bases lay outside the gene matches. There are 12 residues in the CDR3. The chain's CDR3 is CAIRDRGHEQYF. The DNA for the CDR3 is TGTGCCATCAGGGACAGGGGCCACGAGCAGTACTTC.

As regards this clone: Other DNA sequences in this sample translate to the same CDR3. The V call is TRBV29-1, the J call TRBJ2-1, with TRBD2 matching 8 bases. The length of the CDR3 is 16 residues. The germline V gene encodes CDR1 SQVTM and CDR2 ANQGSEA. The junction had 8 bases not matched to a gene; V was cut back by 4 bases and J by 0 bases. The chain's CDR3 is CSVAGTSGSSYNEQFF. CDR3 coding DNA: TGCAGCGTTGCGGGGACTAGTGGGAGCTCCTACAATGAGCAGTTCTTC.